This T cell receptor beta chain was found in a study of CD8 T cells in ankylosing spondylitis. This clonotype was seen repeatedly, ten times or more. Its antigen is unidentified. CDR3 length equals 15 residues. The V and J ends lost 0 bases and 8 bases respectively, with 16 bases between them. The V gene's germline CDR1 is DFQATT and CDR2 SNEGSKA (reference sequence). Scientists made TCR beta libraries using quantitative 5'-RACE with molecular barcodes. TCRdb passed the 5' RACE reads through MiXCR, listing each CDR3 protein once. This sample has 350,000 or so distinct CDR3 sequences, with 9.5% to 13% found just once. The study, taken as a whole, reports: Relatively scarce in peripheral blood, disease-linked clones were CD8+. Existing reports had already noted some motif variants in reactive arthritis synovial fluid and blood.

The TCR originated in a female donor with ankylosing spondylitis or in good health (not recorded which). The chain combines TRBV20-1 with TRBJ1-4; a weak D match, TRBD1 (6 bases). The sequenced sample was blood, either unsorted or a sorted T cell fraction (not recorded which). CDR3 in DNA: TGCAGTGCTAGAGAGAAGCGGACAGTAAACGAAAAACTGTTTTTT. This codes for CSAREKRTVNEKLFF.